The 19 T cell receptor beta chains presented below share a single source sample, sequenced in a study of blood T cells in healthy people across ages. Next came a second PCR, run for roughly 6 to 11 cycles, which used a sample-barcoded 5' primer along with a J-beta primer mix. TCRdb re-analysed the 5' RACE reads in MiXCR, keeping a single row per CDR3 protein. The sample lists 650,000 to 700,000 distinct CDR3 sequences; around 32% were seen once. Source material: blood. Every receptor here comes from an elderly woman in good health.

Turning to this clonotype: One junction end does not reproduce the germline sequence, and a read error may be involved. This chain joins TRBV20-1 and TRBJ2-1; 7 bases are shared with TRBD2. Germline values: CDR1 DFQATT, CDR2 SNEGSKA (reference sequence). This CDR3 region has 16 residues. Here the CDR3 DNA reads TGCAGTGCTAGAGAGTTCCCGGGAGGATCCTCCAATGAGCAGTTCTTC. This encodes CSAREFPGGSSNEQFF.

V usage is TRBV20-1 and J usage is TRBJ2-5, with a weak D call TRBD2 (5 bases). With the DNA end fitting TRBJ2-7 better, the J assignment may be wrong. CDR3 length: 15 amino acids. Germline V gene data show CDR1 as DFQATT and CDR2 as SNEGSKA (reference sequence). The CDR3 nucleotides are TGCAGTGCTAGAGCCCCTCCCGGGAACCTCCACGAGCAGTACTTC. Translation: CSARAPPGNLHEQYF.

This clonotype was observed many times. The chain is built from TRBV7-2 and TRBJ1-1; D not resolved. This CDR3 contains 14 residues. Germline CDR1 reads SGHTA; CDR2 reads FQGNSA. V gave up 5 bases and J gave up 6 bases, with 16 bases separating them. The chain's CDR3 is CASSGRQYLPEAFF. The CDR3 nucleotides are TGTGCCAGCAGCGGAAGGCAGTACTTACCTGAAGCTTTCTTT.

Notes on this clonotype: This may be a read error, as it is one base from a much larger clone. The chain carries TRBV6-2 or TRBV6-3 and TRBJ1-2; D unclear. The CDR3 totals 10 residues. V was trimmed by 6 bases and J by 12 bases, leaving 11 bases between them. Germline lookup yields CDR1 MNHEY and CDR2 SVGEGT. The CDR3 is CASRDSGHTF. CDR3 DNA: TGTGCCAGCAGGGACTCGGGCCACACCTTC.

This sequence joins TRBV30 and TRBJ2-3, with TRBD2 identical over 9 bases. The CDR3 has 14 amino acids. CDR1 is GTSNPN, CDR2 SVGIG, per germline (reference sequence). V lost 5 bases to trimming and J lost 0 bases; unmatched junction nucleotides: 3. CDR3 region: CAWLAGSSTDTQYF. CDR3 bases: TGTGCCTGGCTAGCGGGGTCTAGCACAGATACGCAGTATTTT.

As for this clonotype: A much larger clone differs by one base, so this may be a read error. The chain couples TRBV20-1 to TRBJ2-5; weak D call: TRBD2 (5 bases). Trimming shortened V by 0 bases and J by 11 bases, and 16 bases separated the two germline ends. Germline CDR1 and CDR2: DFQATT and SNEGSKA (reference sequence). The CDR3 sequence is 13 residues long. The CDR3, as DNA: TGCAGTGCTAGAGATGGGAGTGTTTATGAGCAGTACTTC. Its protein is CSARDGSVYEQYF.

This clonotype was observed a handful of times. A much larger clone sits a single nucleotide away, making a read error possible. V gene TRBV24-1 combines with J gene TRBJ2-6; D gene uncertain. Germline V gives CDR1 KGHDR, CDR2 SFDVKD. The CDR3 loop spans 15 amino acids. Trimming took off 3 bases at V and 0 bases at J, with 5 bases between the two ends. The CDR3 spells CATSDPSSGANVLTF. In DNA form, the CDR3 reads TGTGCCACCAGTGATCCGAGCTCTGGGGCCAACGTCCTGACTTTC.

The chain links TRBV2 to TRBJ2-7; D is uncertain. This CDR3 spans 14 amino acids. Germline values: CDR1 SNHLY, CDR2 FYNNEI. Trimming took off 7 bases at V and 4 bases at J, with 17 bases between the two ends. Written as DNA, the CDR3 is TGTGCCAGCAAAGGTTCAGTCGTCGGGTACGAGCAGTACTTC. It codes for CASKGSVVGYEQYF.

The chain has TRBV7-2 and TRBJ1-2; 8 nucleotides agree with TRBD1. V shed 0 bases and J 4 bases; nucleotides not matched to a gene: 7. The CDR3 totals 16 residues. CDR1 and CDR2 from the germline V gene are SGHTA and FQGNSA. CDR3 bases: TGTGCCAGCAGCTTAGCGATAGACAGGGGAGCCTATGGCTACACCTTC. It specifies CASSLAIDRGAYGYTF.

On this clonotype: The junction departs from the called germline gene at one end, perhaps through a read error. The chain uses TRBV12-3 or TRBV12-4 and TRBJ2-3; 8 positions agree with TRBD2. This CDR3 has 15 amino acids. CDR3 residues: CASSLTSVGADMQYF. The CDR3 nucleotides are TGTGCCAGCAGCTTGACTAGCGTGGGGGCAGATATGCAGTATTTT.

Comments on this clonotype: A much larger clone lies one base from this, so it may be a read error. CDR3 nucleotides: TGCGCCAGCAGCCGAGAGAACAGGGTCGGTGGCTACACCTTC. Protein sequence: CASSRENRVGGYTF. V and J are TRBV4-1 and TRBJ1-2, with D maybe TRBD1 (6 bases). Germline V lookup: CDR1 MGHRA, CDR2 YSYEKL. V was cut by 4 bases and J by 7 bases, with 16 bases left in between. This CDR3 is 14 amino acids long.

This chain uses TRBV7-8 with TRBJ1-1; 9 bases map to TRBD1. This CDR3 is 19 amino acids long. The ends lost 0 bases at V and 4 bases at J; junction bases unmatched: 15. Germline values: CDR1 SGHVS, CDR2 FQNEAQ. CDR3 amino acids: CASSLAPDRGWSMGTEAFF. CDR3 in DNA: TGTGCCAGCAGCTTAGCGCCGGACAGGGGATGGTCTATGGGCACTGAAGCTTTCTTT.

This clonotype has at least ten counts. The chain uses TRBV29-1 and TRBJ2-1, with 12 bases fitting TRBD2. V shed 3 bases and J 7 bases; nucleotides not matched to a gene: 10. CDR3 length equals 16 residues. Germline CDR1 SQVTM, CDR2 ANQGSEA. The CDR3 DNA sequence: TGCAGCGTTGAGTGGGCTAGCGGGGGGGCTAGGAATGAGCAGTTCTTC. The encoded protein is CSVEWASGGARNEQFF.

At least ten counts were recorded for this clonotype. The chain recombines TRBV5-1 with TRBJ1-1, with 10 nucleotides matching TRBD1. The ends lost 3 bases at V and 5 bases at J; junction bases unmatched: 4. CDR1 SGHRS and CDR2 YFSETQ come from the germline V gene. The CDR3 loop spans 14 amino acids. The CDR3 DNA reads TGCGCCAGCAGCTCCCGGACAGGGGGAACTGAAGCTTTCTTT. Protein: CASSSRTGGTEAFF.

This clonotype has ten or more counts. The V and J genes are TRBV7-9 and TRBJ2-5, with 8 bases lining up with TRBD1. Germline loops: CDR1 SEHNR, CDR2 FQNEAQ (reference sequence). CDR3 length: 15 residues. Losses at the gene ends were 5 bases for V and 5 bases for J; bases not matched to a gene: 10. The CDR3 loop reads CASSPDRGLGETQYF. CDR3 in DNA: TGTGCCAGCAGCCCCGACAGGGGTCTTGGGGAGACCCAGTACTTC.

Only one count was recorded for this clonotype. A much larger clone is a single base away; this may be a read error. The chain employs TRBV20-1 and TRBJ1-5; perhaps TRBD1 as D (5 bases). CDR3 size: 16 residues. Deletions cut 3 bases from V and 7 bases from J, with 22 bases between. The germline CDR1 and CDR2 sequences are DFQATT and SNEGSKA (reference sequence). CDR3 DNA: TGCAGTGCTAGCGTCATGGGGGGGGAGAGGAGCCAGCCCCAGCATTTT. Translating gives CSASVMGGERSQPQHF.

CDR3 in DNA: TGTGCCAGCAGTTACTCAGGGAATAAAGAGACCCAGTACTTC. It is translated as CASSYSGNKETQYF. The rearrangement links TRBV6-5 to TRBJ2-5; D gene ambiguous. This CDR3 contains 14 residues. Trimming removed 0 bases from V and 3 bases from J, with 8 bases in between. Per germline, CDR1 MNHEY and CDR2 SVGAGI.

J is TRBJ1-2 and V is TRBV12-3 or TRBV12-4; 11 bases agree with TRBD1. This CDR3 is built from 15 residues. The ends lost 6 bases at V and 4 bases at J; junction bases unmatched: 7. CDR3 loop: CASREAGQGVYGYTF. The CDR3 DNA is TGTGCCAGCAGAGAGGCGGGACAGGGGGTCTATGGCTACACCTTC.

This clonotype was seen many times. CDR3 nucleotides: TGTGCCAGCAGGGATTCTAGACGGGGCCAATACAATGAGCAGTTCTTC. It is translated as CASRDSRRGQYNEQFF. The gene calls are TRBV7-2 and TRBJ2-1, with D perhaps assigned TRBD1 or TRBD2 (5 bases each). The CDR3 length is 16 residues. V lost 6 bases and J lost 4, with 19 bases in between. Germline V gene data show CDR1 as SGHTA and CDR2 as FQGNSA.